One and the same sample provided the 20 T cell receptor beta chains below, sequenced in a study of neurological immune-mediated disorders. TCRdb recomputed calls from the 5' RACE reads with MiXCR, one row per CDR3 protein. This repertoire shows about 40,000 distinct CDR3 sequences, 2% to 2.5% found once; its top ten account for less than 3%. The sequencing sample was made of PBMCs. The receptors derive from a man in his fifties with multiple sclerosis.

This clonotype was seen repeatedly, ten times or more. The chain combines TRBV7-2 with TRBJ2-1; 9 bases are a match to TRBD2. The CDR3 runs to 16 residues. The V segment lost 3 bases and the J segment 9 bases; nucleotides outside the gene matches: 12. Germline assignment: CDR1 SGHTA and CDR2 FQGNSA. The CDR3 region has the DNA TGTGCCAGCAGCTTGGGTACTCGCGGGGGGGAGGGTGAGCAGTTCTTC. Translating it yields CASSLGTRGGEGEQFF.

This clonotype was found many times. For the CDR3, the DNA is TGTGCCAGCAGCTTACCAGGGGGAAGCACCGGGGAGCTGTTTTTT. Protein product: CASSLPGGSTGELFF. The rearrangement uses TRBV11-3 and TRBJ2-2, with 7 bases matching TRBD1. After removal of 2 bases from V and 4 bases from J, the junction contained 4 bases not matched to a gene. Germline V gene sequence: CDR1 SGHNT, CDR2 YENEEA. CDR3 length: 15 amino acids.

This clonotype was counted ten times or more. This chain uses TRBV7-6 with TRBJ2-1; 10 bases map to TRBD1. With V trimmed by 4 bases and J by 7 bases, 7 bases remained unmatched. Per the germline V gene, CDR1 is SGHVS and CDR2 is FNYEAQ. The CDR3 is 15 residues long. The CDR3 loop reads CASSSRQGALNEQFF. The CDR3, as DNA: TGTGCCAGCAGCTCCCGACAGGGGGCCTTAAATGAGCAGTTCTTC.

There are many counts of this clonotype. V gene TRBV5-5 combines with J gene TRBJ1-5; 12 positions agree with TRBD1. From germline, CDR1 is SGHKS and CDR2 YYEKEE (reference sequence). J was trimmed by 6 bases and V by 4 bases; bases with no gene match: 2. The CDR3 contains 14 residues. CDR3 nucleotides: TGTGCCAGCAGCCGGGGACAGGGGGCTCAGCCCCAGCATTTT. Translating it yields CASSRGQGAQPQHF.

This clonotype was detected ten times or more. CDR3 nucleotide sequence: TGCGCCAGCAGCTTGGGAACACCTTACGAGCAGTACTTC. Translating it yields CASSLGTPYEQYF. This chain joins TRBV5-1 and TRBJ2-7, with D uncertain. The length of the CDR3 is 13 residues. CDR1 is SGHRS and CDR2 is YFSETQ in the germline V gene. V lost 0 bases, J lost 4 bases, and 8 bases lay in between.

This clonotype was observed many times. The rearrangement links TRBV5-1 to TRBJ2-7; D possibly corresponds to TRBD1 (6 bases). CDR3 length: 14 residues. The germline V gene has CDR1 SGHRS and CDR2 YFSETQ. V shed 5 bases and J shed 5 bases, with 17 bases lying between them. CDR3 nucleotides: TGCGCCAGCAGACCGACTACAGGGATCCACGAGCAGTACTTC. This sequence encodes CASRPTTGIHEQYF.

The genes are TRBV20-1 and TRBJ2-3, with D perhaps matching TRBD1 or TRBD2 (5 bases each). Per germline, CDR1 DFQATT and CDR2 SNEGSKA (reference sequence). V was clipped by 3 bases and J by 1 base, with 14 bases between them. There are 15 residues in the CDR3. This CDR3 is CSARDAGDGTDTQYF. The CDR3 nucleotides read TGCAGTGCTAGGGATGCCGGGGACGGCACAGATACGCAGTATTTT.

This clonotype was counted ten times or more. V and J are TRBV5-5 and TRBJ1-1; possibly TRBD1 for D (5 bases). Looked up from germline, CDR1 is SGHKS and CDR2 is YYEKEE (reference sequence). This CDR3 has 12 amino acids. Trimming cost V 4 bases and J 9 bases, with 13 bases left between them. CDR3 bases: TGTGCCAGCAGCCGGGACTCCTGGCAAGCTTTCTTT. Protein product: CASSRDSWQAFF.

The sample holds many counts of this clonotype. V usage is TRBV5-6 and J usage is TRBJ2-3, with TRBD1 identical over 7 bases. This CDR3 has 16 amino acids. Germline loops: CDR1 SGHDT, CDR2 YYEEEE. J was trimmed by 0 bases and V by 1 base; bases with no gene match: 5. The CDR3 bases are TGTGCCAGCAGCTTGCTATCGACAGGGAGCACAGATACGCAGTATTTT. It specifies CASSLLSTGSTDTQYF. The full variable domain, in which reference TRBV5-6 and TRBJ2-3 provide the parts outside the CDR3, is DAGVTQSPTHLIKTRGQQVTLRCSPKSGHDTVSWYQQALGQGPQFIFQYYEEEERQRGNFPDRFSGHQFPNYSSELNVNALLLGDSALYLCASSLLSTGSTDTQYFGPGTRLTVL.

This clonotype was seen many times. The chain couples TRBV6-6 to TRBJ2-1; 10 nucleotides match TRBD2. This CDR3 comprises 19 residues. Germline V CDR1 and CDR2: MNHNY, SVGAGI (reference sequence). The junction had 25 bases not matched to a gene; V was cut back by 7 bases and J by 10 bases. The CDR3 bases are TGTGCCAGCATTTCATCCTCCCCCGAGCGGGGGGGTTCCCTGCCGGAGCAGTTCTTC. Translation gives CASISSSPERGGSLPEQFF.

This clonotype was detected ten times or more. A junction boundary mismatches the germline segment, possibly from a read error. V gene TRBV5-1 combines with J gene TRBJ2-6, with 9 nucleotides matching TRBD1. This CDR3 contains 16 residues. Germline lookup yields CDR1 SGHRS and CDR2 YFSETQ. DNA for the CDR3: TGCGCCAGCAGCTCGGGGACAGGGTCTGGGGCCAAAGTCCTGACTTTC. It specifies CASSSGTGSGAKVLTF.

This clonotype has ten or more counts. This sequence joins TRBV18 and TRBJ2-5, with D maybe TRBD2 (5 bases). Per the germline V gene, CDR1 is KGHSH and CDR2 is LQKENI. CDR3 size: 14 residues. Between the trimmed V and J ends, which lost 2 bases and 4 bases, there was a span of 11 bases. Here the CDR3 DNA reads TGTGCCAGCTCACCAAGGCGCAGCGGAGAGACCCAGTACTTC. Translation: CASSPRRSGETQYF. The full variable domain, its missing parts supplied by reference TRBV18 and TRBJ2-5, is NAGVMQNPRHLVRRRGQEARLRCSPMKGHSHVYWYRQLPEEGLKFMVYLQKENIIDESGMPKERFSAEFPKEGPSILRIQQVVRGDSAAYFCASSPRRSGETQYFGPGTRLLVL.

This clonotype was picked up many times. The J gene is TRBJ1-3, the V gene TRBV5-1; TRBD1 agrees at 8 bases. J gave up 4 bases and V 4 bases, and 4 bases lay outside the gene matches. The CDR3 has 14 residues. Per the germline V gene, CDR1 is SGHRS and CDR2 is YFSETQ. CDR3 in amino acids: CASSDQGAGNTIYF. The CDR3 DNA reads as TGCGCCAGCAGCGACCAGGGGGCGGGAAACACCATATATTTT. The entire variable domain, with the rest obtained from reference TRBV5-1 and TRBJ1-3, is as follows: KAGVTQTPRYLIKTRGQQVTLSCSPISGHRSVSWYQQTPGQGLQFLFEYFSETQRNKGNFPGRFSGRQFSNSRSEMNVSTLELGDSALYLCASSDQGAGNTIYFGEGSWLTVV.

In its sample, this clonotype was seen many times. The chain has TRBV12-3 or TRBV12-4 and TRBJ2-7, with a tentative D call TRBD2 (6 bases). V was trimmed by 6 bases and J by 4 bases, leaving 10 bases between them. This CDR3 region has 12 residues. DNA for the CDR3: TGTGCCAGCAGCGTCGGGGGTTACGAGCAGTACTTC. This codes for CASSVGGYEQYF.

This clonotype was picked up many times. The J gene is TRBJ1-1, the V gene TRBV7-2; D gene unclear. This CDR3 region has 14 residues. V dropped 1 base and J dropped 8 bases, with 14 bases sitting between them. The V gene's germline CDR1 is SGHTA and CDR2 FQGNSA. The CDR3 region has the DNA TGTGCCAGCAGCTTAGGAGCTTCAGGAGCCGAAGCTTTCTTT. This encodes CASSLGASGAEAFF.

This clonotype has ten or more counts. The chain is built from TRBV20-1 and TRBJ1-1; TRBD1 is a possible D gene (6 bases). Trimming removed 1 base from V and 8 bases from J, with 8 bases in between. Germline V gives CDR1 DFQATT, CDR2 SNEGSKA (reference sequence). CDR3 length: 11 residues. CDR3 protein: CSARGDKEAFF. The CDR3 nucleotides are TGCAGTGCTAGAGGGGACAAAGAAGCTTTCTTT.

In its sample, this clonotype was seen many times. V gene TRBV6-6 combines with J gene TRBJ1-1, with a possible D match to TRBD1 (6 bases). This CDR3 contains 14 residues. V was clipped by 5 bases and J by 4 bases, with 14 bases between them. Germline V gene data show CDR1 as MNHNY and CDR2 as SVGAGI (reference sequence). CDR3 region: CASSTGYLGTEAFF. Here the CDR3 DNA reads TGTGCCAGCAGTACAGGGTATCTGGGCACTGAAGCTTTCTTT.

There are many counts of this clonotype. The chain combines TRBV7-9 with TRBJ2-7; no firm D call. Trimming shortened V by 1 base and J by 6 bases, and 16 bases separated the two germline ends. Per the germline V gene, CDR1 is SEHNR and CDR2 is FQNEAQ (reference sequence). The CDR3 runs to 15 residues. CDR3 protein: CASSLVDGSRGEQYF. The DNA for the CDR3 is TGTGCCAGCAGCTTAGTGGACGGATCAAGAGGCGAGCAGTACTTC.

This clonotype has ten or more counts. This chain links TRBV24-1 with TRBJ2-3, with 8 bases matching TRBD2. The V and J ends lost 4 bases and 2 bases, in that order; junction bases with no gene match: 1. This CDR3 region has 14 residues. Germline V gene sequence: CDR1 KGHDR, CDR2 SFDVKD. CDR3 sequence reads: CATSDGLATDTQYF. The CDR3 DNA follows: TGTGCCACCAGTGACGGACTAGCCACAGATACGCAGTATTTT.

This clonotype was counted at least ten times. This chain connects TRBV5-1 to TRBJ1-4; TRBD1 matches at 11 bases. Germline trimming cut 4 bases from V and 8 bases from J; bases unmatched to any gene: 4. CDR1 is SGHRS, CDR2 YFSETQ, per germline. CDR3 length: 14 amino acids. The CDR3 DNA is TGCGCCAGCAGCCACGGGACAGGGGGAGAAAAACTGTTTTTT. Amino acid sequence: CASSHGTGGEKLFF.